A single sample is the source of the 28 T cell receptor beta chains below, sequenced in a study of blood T cell repertoires in COVID-19. Generated by immunoSEQ multiplex PCR, the TCRdb table keeps only in-frame clones and is missing some. The sample lists roughly 40,000 clones, 83% occurring once. The sample comprised peripheral blood. These receptors were obtained from a woman aged 80 or over with active or convalescent COVID-19.

The chain couples TRBV28 to TRBJ2-5, with 14 nucleotides matching TRBD2. Germline values: CDR1 MDHEN, CDR2 SYDVKM. CDR3 length: 15 amino acids. V was pared by 8 bases and J by 4 bases, with 6 bases of the junction left unmatched. The CDR3 region has the DNA TGTGCCAGCTCTCCGGGACTAGCGGGAGTAGAGACCCAGTACTTC. Its protein is CASSPGLAGVETQYF.

CDR3 nucleotide sequence: TGTGCCAGTAGTATCCGACTAGCGGTGGCTAACGAGCAGTACTTC. It is translated as CASSIRLAVANEQYF. This rearrangement joins TRBV19 to TRBJ2-7; 9 bases match TRBD2. V trimming: 3 bases; J trimming: 5 bases; junction bases outside the gene matches: 8. The CDR3 sequence is 15 residues long. From germline, CDR1 is LNHDA and CDR2 SQIVND (reference sequence).

CDR3 amino acids: CAISGLAGETINEQFF. CDR3 DNA: TGTGCCATCAGTGGGCTAGCGGGAGAGACCATCAATGAGCAGTTCTTC. The chain employs TRBV10-3 and TRBJ2-1, with TRBD2 matching over 10 bases. The germline V gene encodes CDR1 ENHRY and CDR2 SYGVKD. The V segment lost 4 bases and the J segment 6 bases; nucleotides outside the gene matches: 9. CDR3 length: 16 amino acids.

This rearrangement joins TRBV11-1 to TRBJ2-1, with D maybe TRBD2 (5 bases). V lost 5 bases and J 9 bases, leaving 11 bases between the germline ends. This CDR3 has 12 residues. Germline V CDR1 and CDR2: SGHAT, FQDESV (reference sequence). In DNA form, the CDR3 reads TGTGCCAGCAGCCACCACGAGGGTGAGCAGTTCTTC. Translating gives CASSHHEGEQFF.

This chain links TRBV7-3 with TRBJ2-3; possible D gene TRBD2, 5 bases. The CDR3 contains 15 residues. V lost 8 bases to trimming and J lost 0 bases, with 15 bases between them. Germline CDR1 reads SGHTA; CDR2 reads FQGTGA. For the CDR3, the DNA is TGTGCCAGCCGCCGGAGGAGCCCTAGCACAGATACGCAGTATTTT. Translated, it gives CASRRRSPSTDTQYF.

V is TRBV4-2 and J is TRBJ1-3; D call uncertain. CDR1 is LGHNA and CDR2 is YNFKEQ in the germline V gene. V was cut by 0 bases and J by 2 bases, with 5 bases left in between. The CDR3 is 14 amino acids. The DNA for the CDR3 is TGTGCCAGCAGCCAAGATATTACTGGAAACACCATATATTTT. Its translation: CASSQDITGNTIYF.

The chain uses TRBV27 and TRBJ2-7; 11 bases fit TRBD2. CDR3 size: 14 residues. The germline V gene encodes CDR1 MNHEY and CDR2 SMNVEV (reference sequence). V trimming: 5 bases; J trimming: 4 bases; junction bases outside the gene matches: 4. CDR3 sequence (DNA): TGTGCCAGCAGTCCTGGGACTAGCGGTTACGAGCAGTACTTC. This translates into CASSPGTSGYEQYF.

J is TRBJ1-2 and V is TRBV5-1; D unresolved. CDR1 and CDR2 (germline): SGHRS, YFSETQ. This CDR3 has 14 amino acids. Trimming shortened V by 0 bases and J by 7 bases, and 13 bases separated the two germline ends. The CDR3: CASSLGSGLAGYTF. CDR3 in DNA: TGCGCCAGCAGCTTGGGTTCAGGTCTGGCTGGCTACACCTTC. Full variable domain (rest looked up from reference TRBV5-1 and TRBJ1-2): KAGVTQTPRYLIKTRGQQVTLSCSPISGHRSVSWYQQTPGQGLQFLFEYFSETQRNKGNFPGRFSGRQFSNSRSEMNVSTLELGDSALYLCASSLGSGLAGYTFGSGTRLTVV.

This chain connects TRBV11-2 to TRBJ1-4, with D possibly TRBD1 on 6 matching bases. V lost 2 bases, J lost 7 bases, and 11 bases lay in between. The CDR3 sequence is 14 residues long. The germline V gene has CDR1 SGHAT and CDR2 FQNNGV. The CDR3 loop is CASSLTDRAEKLFF. DNA of the CDR3: TGTGCCAGCAGCTTAACGGACAGAGCTGAAAAACTGTTTTTT. Drawing the rest from reference TRBV11-2 and TRBJ1-4, the complete variable domain is EAGVAQSPRYKIIEKRQSVAFWCNPISGHATLYWYQQILGQGPKLLIQFQNNGVVDDSQLPKDRFSAERLKGVDSTLKIQPAKLEDSAVYLCASSLTDRAEKLFFGSGTQLSVL.

This clone was found a few times. The CDR3 sequence is CASSPGVAEAFF. CDR3 coding DNA: TGTGCCAGCAGCCCAGGGGTTGCTGAAGCTTTCTTT. The chain is built from TRBV7-9 and TRBJ1-1, with D possibly TRBD1 on 6 matching bases. V was shortened by 5 bases and J by 6 bases, with 10 bases between the two germline ends. This CDR3 region has 12 residues. The V gene's germline CDR1 is SEHNR and CDR2 FQNEAQ (reference sequence).

The chain uses TRBV30 and TRBJ1-5, with D unresolved. Germline CDR1 is GTSNPN and CDR2 is SVGIG (reference sequence). The length of the CDR3 is 14 residues. Between the trimmed V and J ends, which lost 2 bases and 5 bases, there was a span of 13 bases. Here the CDR3 reads CAWSNRIRDQPQHF. The CDR3 DNA is TGTGCCTGGAGTAATCGTATTAGAGATCAGCCCCAGCATTTT.

The CDR3 DNA follows: TGTGCCAGCAGTTTATCAGGGGCCCTCCAAGAGACCCAGTACTTC. Translation: CASSLSGALQETQYF. The chain employs TRBV27 and TRBJ2-5, with D possibly TRBD1 on 5 matching bases. Trimming removed 0 bases from V and 1 base from J, with 9 bases in between. This CDR3 has 15 residues. CDR1 and CDR2 (germline): MNHEY, SMNVEV (reference sequence).

This sequence joins TRBV5-1 and TRBJ2-1; 7 bases are shared with TRBD2. Germline CDR1 is SGHRS and CDR2 is YFSETQ. The CDR3 is 14 amino acids. J was trimmed by 10 bases and V by 2 bases; bases with no gene match: 9. The chain's CDR3 is CASSLGDYSGEQFF. In nucleotides, the CDR3 is TGCGCCAGCAGCTTAGGGGACTACTCAGGCGAGCAGTTCTTC.

This rearrangement joins TRBV6-4 to TRBJ2-5, with 7 bases lining up with TRBD2. V lost 6 bases to trimming and J lost 7 bases; unmatched junction nucleotides: 14. The CDR3 loop spans 15 amino acids. Germline CDR1 MRHNA, CDR2 SNTAGT. The CDR3 reads CASRPSGGQRGTQYF. CDR3 coding DNA: TGTGCCAGCAGACCTAGCGGAGGCCAAAGAGGGACCCAGTACTTC.

This clone occurred a few times. The chain has TRBV7-9 and TRBJ2-1; TRBD1 matches at 9 bases. The junction had 13 bases not matched to a gene; V was cut back by 6 bases and J by 1 base. Germline loops: CDR1 SEHNR, CDR2 FQNEAQ (reference sequence). The CDR3 is 18 residues long. CDR3 sequence: CASRRRTGELGSYNEQFF. CDR3 nucleotides: TGTGCCAGCAGACGCCGGACAGGGGAGTTGGGGTCCTACAATGAGCAGTTCTTC.

The chain links TRBV11-2 to TRBJ1-1, with no clear D. Trimming removed 4 bases from V and 6 bases from J, with 15 bases in between. This CDR3 region has 14 residues. Germline V gene data show CDR1 as SGHAT and CDR2 as FQNNGV. CDR3 protein: CASSSQITVAEAFF. The CDR3 region has the DNA TGTGCCAGCAGCTCCCAGATCACCGTCGCTGAAGCTTTCTTT.

V is TRBV27 and J is TRBJ2-1; 9 bases are shared with TRBD1. Looked up from germline, CDR1 is MNHEY and CDR2 is SMNVEV (reference sequence). This CDR3 spans 14 amino acids. The junction had 7 bases not matched to a gene; V was cut back by 7 bases and J by 6 bases. DNA for the CDR3: TGTGCCAGCAAAAGGGGGACAGGGCCCAATGAGCAGTTCTTC. The encoded protein is CASKRGTGPNEQFF.

The V and J genes are TRBV5-1 and TRBJ2-1; 7 nucleotides agree with TRBD2. V shed 4 bases, J shed 7 bases, and the junction held 11 bases outside the gene matches. The germline V gene encodes CDR1 SGHRS and CDR2 YFSETQ. The CDR3 contains 15 residues. The CDR3 DNA follows: TGCGCCAGCAGCCCCCTCTTCGGGGAGGGAAATGAGCAGTTCTTC. This sequence encodes CASSPLFGEGNEQFF. Supplemented by reference TRBV5-1 and TRBJ2-1, the full variable domain reads KAGVTQTPRYLIKTRGQQVTLSCSPISGHRSVSWYQQTPGQGLQFLFEYFSETQRNKGNFPGRFSGRQFSNSRSEMNVSTLELGDSALYLCASSPLFGEGNEQFFGPGTRLTVL.

The V gene is TRBV9, the J gene TRBJ1-4; D gene unclear. V lost 2 bases to trimming and J lost 3 bases, with 14 bases between them. The CDR3 totals 16 residues. CDR1 SGDLS and CDR2 YYNGEE come from the germline V gene. CDR3: CASSVGPTAPNEKLFF. Written as DNA, the CDR3 is TGTGCCAGCAGCGTCGGCCCGACTGCACCTAATGAAAAACTGTTTTTT. Full variable domain (outside the CDR3, taken from reference TRBV9 and TRBJ1-4): DSGVTQTPKHLITATGQRVTLRCSPRSGDLSVYWYQQSLDQGLQFLIQYYNGEERAKGNILERFSAQQFPDLHSELNLSSLELGDSALYFCASSVGPTAPNEKLFFGSGTQLSVL.

The genes are TRBV10-3 and TRBJ1-1; no definite D call. V gave up 7 bases and J gave up 0 bases, with 9 bases separating them. Per germline, CDR1 ENHRY and CDR2 SYGVKD. The CDR3 length is 13 residues. CDR3 DNA: TGTGCCATCAAGGTGGGCATGAACACTGAAGCTTTCTTT. It yields the protein CAIKVGMNTEAFF.

The CDR3 nucleotides read TGCAGTGCTAGTTTTTTCCAGGGGCTAGGAAAGACCCAGTACTTC. It codes for CSASFFQGLGKTQYF. This chain joins TRBV20-1 and TRBJ2-5, with D possibly matching TRBD1 (6 bases). Germline-derived CDR1 and CDR2 are DFQATT and SNEGSKA (reference sequence). Between the trimmed V and J ends, which lost 3 bases and 6 bases, there was a span of 20 bases. The CDR3 contains 15 residues.

The V call is TRBV5-4, the J call TRBJ2-1, with 12 positions matching TRBD2. With V trimmed by 4 bases and J by 1 base, 12 bases remained unmatched. This CDR3 region has 19 residues. Per germline, CDR1 SGHNT and CDR2 YYREEE (reference sequence). The CDR3 loop is CASSLAKGLAGGSYNEQFF. DNA for the CDR3: TGTGCCAGCAGCCTAGCCAAGGGACTAGCGGGCGGGTCCTACAATGAGCAGTTCTTC.

V gene TRBV7-3 combines with J gene TRBJ2-1, with unresolved D. The CDR3 length is 15 residues. Deletions cut 2 bases from V and 2 bases from J, with 10 bases between. In germline, CDR1 is SGHTA, CDR2 FQGTGA. The CDR3 coding sequence is TGTGCCAGCAGCTTAGGTGTGACACCCTACAATGAGCAGTTCTTC. It codes for CASSLGVTPYNEQFF.

The gene calls are TRBV4-3 and TRBJ2-1, with a possible D match to TRBD2 (5 bases). Germline CDR1 LGHNA, CDR2 YSLEER. This CDR3 comprises 13 residues. V lost 2 bases to trimming and J lost 8 bases, with 10 bases between them. CDR3 in DNA: TGCGCCAGCAGCCAACACGGAGGAGATGAGCAGTTCTTC. Translation: CASSQHGGDEQFF.

The chain joins TRBV6-5 to TRBJ2-7, with 7 bases identical to TRBD1. Germline V gene sequence: CDR1 MNHEY, CDR2 SVGAGI. This CDR3 spans 13 amino acids. The junction had 4 bases not matched to a gene; V was cut back by 6 bases and J by 2 bases. Here the CDR3 reads CASRRDSAYEQYF. CDR3 nucleotides: TGTGCCAGCAGGAGGGACAGCGCCTACGAGCAGTACTTC.

The V and J genes are TRBV6-2 or TRBV6-3 and TRBJ2-1; no clear D. Germline CDR1 reads MNHEY; CDR2 reads SVGEGT. The V end lost 5 bases, the J end lost 9 bases, and 14 bases lay between the germline ends. The CDR3 sequence is 13 residues long. CDR3 amino acids: CASSAAFRGEQFF. CDR3 nucleotide sequence: TGTGCCAGCAGTGCCGCTTTTCGAGGTGAGCAGTTCTTC.

This chain connects TRBV7-2 to TRBJ1-2, with TRBD1 matching over 7 bases. The CDR3 has 13 residues. Germline V lookup: CDR1 SGHTA, CDR2 FQGNSA. Losses at the gene ends were 5 bases for V and 6 bases for J; bases not matched to a gene: 6. CDR3 sequence reads: CASSPRDSDGYTF. CDR3 coding DNA: TGTGCCAGCAGCCCCCGGGACAGCGATGGCTACACCTTC.

This clone was counted once. J is TRBJ2-3 and V is TRBV10-2, with 14 nucleotides matching TRBD2. The CDR3 length is 17 residues. Germline V gives CDR1 WSHSY, CDR2 SAAADI. J gave up 5 bases and V 2 bases, and 6 bases lay outside the gene matches. The CDR3 loop reads CASSEPRGTSGRDTQYF. The CDR3 DNA reads TGCGCCAGCAGTGAGCCCAGGGGGACTAGCGGGAGAGATACGCAGTATTTT.